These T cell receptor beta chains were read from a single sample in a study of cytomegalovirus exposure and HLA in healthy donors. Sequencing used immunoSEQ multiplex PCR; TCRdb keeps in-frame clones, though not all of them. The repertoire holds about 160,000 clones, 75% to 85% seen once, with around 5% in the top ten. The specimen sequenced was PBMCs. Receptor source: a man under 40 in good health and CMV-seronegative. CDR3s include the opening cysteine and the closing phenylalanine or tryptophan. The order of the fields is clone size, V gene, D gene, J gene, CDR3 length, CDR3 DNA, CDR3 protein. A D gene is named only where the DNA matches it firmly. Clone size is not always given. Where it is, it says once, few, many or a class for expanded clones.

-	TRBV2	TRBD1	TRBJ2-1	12	TGTGCCGGAGGGACAGGTTACAATGAGCAGTTCTTC	CAGGTGYNEQFF
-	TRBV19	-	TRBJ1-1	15	TGTGCCAGTAGTATGCCCGGCGGGGGGAACACTGAAGCTTTCTTT	CASSMPGGGNTEAFF
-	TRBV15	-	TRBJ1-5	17	TGTGCCACCAGCCGAGGCACGATGGGGGGGAAGGAGCAGCCCCAGCATTTT	CATSRGTMGGKEQPQHF
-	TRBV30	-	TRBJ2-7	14	TGTGCCTGGAGTGCGGACACTCCGGCCTACGAGCAGTACTTC	CAWSADTPAYEQYF
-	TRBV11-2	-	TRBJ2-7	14	TGTGCCAGCAGCTCAGGGGCCCACTTCTACGAGCAGTACTTC	CASSSGAHFYEQYF
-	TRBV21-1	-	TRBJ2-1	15	TGTGCCAGCCGGGAAGGACTAGCGGGAGAGAATGAGCAGTTCTTC	CASREGLAGENEQFF
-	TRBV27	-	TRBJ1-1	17	TGTGCCAGCAGTTTATCGAGGTCCGTCTATATGAACACTGAAGCTTTCTTT	CASSLSRSVYMNTEAFF
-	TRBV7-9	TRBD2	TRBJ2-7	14	TGTGCCAGCAGCGGGACTAGCTTTATCGACGAGCAGTACTTC	CASSGTSFIDEQYF
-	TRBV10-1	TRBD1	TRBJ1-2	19	TGCGCCAGCAGTGAGGACGAAGGGGGCGGAAAGGTGGCTAACTATGGCTACACCTTC	CASSEDEGGGKVANYGYTF
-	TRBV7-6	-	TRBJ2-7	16	TGTGCCAGCAGCTTAGCGAGAGGTTCCAGCTCCTACGAGCAGTACTTC	CASSLARGSSSYEQYF
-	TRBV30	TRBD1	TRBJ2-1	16	TGTGCCTGGAGTTTTGGGACAGGGACCTCCTACAATGAGCAGTTCTTC	CAWSFGTGTSYNEQFF
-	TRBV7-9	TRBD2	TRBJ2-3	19	TGTGCCAGCAGCTCATCCGGGACTAGCGGGAGATCTAGCACAGATACGCAGTATTTT	CASSSSGTSGRSSTDTQYF
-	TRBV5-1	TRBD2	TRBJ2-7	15	TGCGCCAGCAGCCCCGGGACTAGCGGGGGCTACGAGCAGTACTTC	CASSPGTSGGYEQYF
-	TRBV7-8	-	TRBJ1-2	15	TGTGCCAGCAGCTTAGCGGGGACACTTGACTATGGCTACACCTTC	CASSLAGTLDYGYTF
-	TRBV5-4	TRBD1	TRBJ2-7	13	TGTGCCAGCAGCCAGGGGGCAAACTACGAGCAGTACTTC	CASSQGANYEQYF
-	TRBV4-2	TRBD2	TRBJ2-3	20	TGTGCCAGCAGCCACCAAGGGGGGCCCGGGACTAGCGGGAGTTTAGATACGCAGTATTTT	CASSHQGGPGTSGSLDTQYF
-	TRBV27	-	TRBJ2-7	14	TGTGCCAGCAGCCCGGCAGGGGTTGGTAACGAGCAGTACTTC	CASSPAGVGNEQYF
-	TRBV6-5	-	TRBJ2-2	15	TGTGCCAGCAGTTACGGGGACACTAACACCGGGGAGCTGTTTTTT	CASSYGDTNTGELFF
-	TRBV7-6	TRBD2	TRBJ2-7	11	TGTGCCAGCAGCCTTAATAGCGGGCTGTACTTC	CASSLNSGLYF
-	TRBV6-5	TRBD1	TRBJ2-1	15	TGTGCCAGCAGTAAGGACAGGGGGCGGTACAATGAGCAGTTCTTC	CASSKDRGRYNEQFF
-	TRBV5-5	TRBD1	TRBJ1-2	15	TGTGCCAGCAGCTTGGTCCAGGGGGCAGACTATGGCTACACCTTC	CASSLVQGADYGYTF
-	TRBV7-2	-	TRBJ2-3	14	TGTGCCAGCAGCTTAGTGGGCTTCACAGATACGCAGTATTTT	CASSLVGFTDTQYF
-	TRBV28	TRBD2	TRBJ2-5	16	TGTGCCAGCAGTCCCTTTGAGCGGGGCGGGGAAGAGACCCAGTACTTC	CASSPFERGGEETQYF
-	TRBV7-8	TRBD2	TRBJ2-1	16	TGTGCCAGAGGTACTCAACTAGCGGGGATCTACAATGAGCAGTTCTTC	CARGTQLAGIYNEQFF
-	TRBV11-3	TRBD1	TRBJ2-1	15	TGTGCCAGCAGTTTCGGACAGGGTACGAACAATGAGCAGTTCTTC	CASSFGQGTNNEQFF
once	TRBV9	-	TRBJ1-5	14	TGTGCCAGCAGCACGCGGGGGAACAATCAGCCCCAGCATTTT	CASSTRGNNQPQHF
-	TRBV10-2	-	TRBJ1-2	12	TGCGCCAGCAGTGACTCGGGGGGGAACTACACCTTC	CASSDSGGNYTF
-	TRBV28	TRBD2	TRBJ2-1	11	TGTGCCAGCAGTCCACGCGGGGGGCAGATCTTC	CASSPRGGQIF
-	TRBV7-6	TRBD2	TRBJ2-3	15	TGTGCCAGCAGCCCACTAGCGGGAGTCGCGGATACGCAGTATTTT	CASSPLAGVADTQYF
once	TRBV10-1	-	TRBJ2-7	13	TGCGCCAGCAGTGAGTCATCAGCCTACGAGCAGTACTTC	CASSESSAYEQYF
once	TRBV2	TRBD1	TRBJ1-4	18	TGTGCCAGCGGATGGGGATTTCAGGGGGCCGGGGAAAATGAAAAACTGTTTTTT	CASGWGFQGAGENEKLFF
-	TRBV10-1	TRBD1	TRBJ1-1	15	TGCGCCAGCAGTGAGTCGCCGGACAGGGAGGCTGAAGCTTTCTTT	CASSESPDREAEAFF
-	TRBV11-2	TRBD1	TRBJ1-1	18	TGTGCCAGCAGCTCATCGAACCTAACCAGACAATACAGGGGGCAAGCTTTCTTT	CASSSSNLTRQYRGQAFF
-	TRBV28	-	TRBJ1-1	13	TGTGCCAGCAGTCAACCAGGGCCCTCTGAAGCTTTCTTT	CASSQPGPSEAFF
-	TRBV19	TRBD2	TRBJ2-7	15	TGTGCCAGTAGTTTGACTAGCGGGAGACTCGACGAGCAGTACTTC	CASSLTSGRLDEQYF
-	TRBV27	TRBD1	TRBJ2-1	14	TGTGCCAGCACCTTCCGGGACAGCTACAATGAGCAGTTCTTC	CASTFRDSYNEQFF
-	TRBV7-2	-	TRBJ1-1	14	TGTGCCAGCAGCCCTCGGGTCGTCGCGACTGAAGCTTTCTTT	CASSPRVVATEAFF
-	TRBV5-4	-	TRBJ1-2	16	TGTGCCAGCAGCATTAGTTCGGGGGGCGCCGGCTATGGCTACACCTTC	CASSISSGGAGYGYTF
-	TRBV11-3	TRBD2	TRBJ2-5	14	TGTGCCAGCAGCTTGGGAGGGACGGAAGAGACCCAGTACTTC	CASSLGGTEETQYF
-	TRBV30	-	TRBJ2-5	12	TGTGCCTGGAGTGTACTCAGGGAGACCCAGTACTTC	CAWSVLRETQYF
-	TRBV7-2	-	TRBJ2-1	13	TGTGCCAGCAGCTTAGCGGGGAGGAATGAGCAGTTCTTC	CASSLAGRNEQFF
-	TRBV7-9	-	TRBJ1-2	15	TGTGCCAGCAGCTTAGCTCATCTCGCAACGGGAGGCTACACCTTC	CASSLAHLATGGYTF
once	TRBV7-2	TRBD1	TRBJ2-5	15	TGTGCCAGCAGCCCAGGACAGGGAAGAGTGGAGACCCAGTACTTC	CASSPGQGRVETQYF
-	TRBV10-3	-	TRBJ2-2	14	TGTGCCATCAAGTATCGAGGGGGCACCGGGGAGCTGTTTTTT	CAIKYRGGTGELFF
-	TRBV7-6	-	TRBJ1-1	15	TGTGCCAGCAGCTATTCGTCTGGAGTCGACACTGAAGCTTTCTTT	CASSYSSGVDTEAFF
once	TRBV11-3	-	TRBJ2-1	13	TGTGCCAGCAGCTTCACTTTCTACAATGAGCAGTTCTTC	CASSFTFYNEQFF
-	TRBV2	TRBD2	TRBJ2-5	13	TGTGCCAGCATAACTAGCGGGGAAGAGACCCAGTACTTC	CASITSGEETQYF
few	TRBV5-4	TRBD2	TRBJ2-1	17	TGTGCCTACGAAGGTGGGCTAGCGGGAGGGCCTTTGAATGAGCAGTTCTTC	CAYEGGLAGGPLNEQFF
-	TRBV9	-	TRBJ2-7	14	TGTGCCAGCAGCCCGGTGGGGAGCCCCTACGAGCAGTACTTC	CASSPVGSPYEQYF
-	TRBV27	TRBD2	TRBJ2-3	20	TGTGCCAGCAGTTTATATCCCCCCCTAAAACTAGCGGGAGGCGCAGATACGCAGTATTTT	CASSLYPPLKLAGGADTQYF
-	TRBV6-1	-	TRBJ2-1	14	TGTGCCAGCCGCCTTACAGCCTCCTACAATGAGCAGTTCTTC	CASRLTASYNEQFF
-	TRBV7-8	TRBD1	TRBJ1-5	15	TGTGCCAGCAGCTACAGACAGGGGAGCAATCAGCCCCAGCATTTT	CASSYRQGSNQPQHF
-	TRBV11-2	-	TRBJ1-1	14	TGTGCCAGCTCGAGGGAGGGGGTTAGTACTGAAGCTTTCTTT	CASSREGVSTEAFF